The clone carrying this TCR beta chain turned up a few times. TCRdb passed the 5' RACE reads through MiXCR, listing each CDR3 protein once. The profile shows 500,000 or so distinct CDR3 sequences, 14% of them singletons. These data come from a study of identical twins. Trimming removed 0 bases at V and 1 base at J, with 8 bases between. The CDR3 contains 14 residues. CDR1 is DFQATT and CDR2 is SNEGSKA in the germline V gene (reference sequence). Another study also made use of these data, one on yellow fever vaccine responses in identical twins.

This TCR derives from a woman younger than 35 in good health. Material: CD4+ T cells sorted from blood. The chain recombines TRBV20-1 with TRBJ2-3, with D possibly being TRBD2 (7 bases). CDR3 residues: CSAREGGRTDTQYF. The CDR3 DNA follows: TGCAGTGCTAGAGAGGGGGGGCGCACAGATACGCAGTATTTT.